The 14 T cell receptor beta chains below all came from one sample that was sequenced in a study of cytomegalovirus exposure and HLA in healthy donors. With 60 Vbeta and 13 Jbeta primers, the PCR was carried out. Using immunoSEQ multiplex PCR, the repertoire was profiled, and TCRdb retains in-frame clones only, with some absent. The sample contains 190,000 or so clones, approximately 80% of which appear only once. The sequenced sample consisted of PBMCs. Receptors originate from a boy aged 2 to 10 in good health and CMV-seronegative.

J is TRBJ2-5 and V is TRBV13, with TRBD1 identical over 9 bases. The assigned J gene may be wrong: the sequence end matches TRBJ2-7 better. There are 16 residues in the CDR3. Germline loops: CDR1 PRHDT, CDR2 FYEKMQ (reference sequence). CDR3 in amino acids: CASSVSGRQGVYEQYF. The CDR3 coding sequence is TGTGCCAGCAGCGTGAGCGGCAGACAGGGGGTCTACGAGCAGTACTTC.

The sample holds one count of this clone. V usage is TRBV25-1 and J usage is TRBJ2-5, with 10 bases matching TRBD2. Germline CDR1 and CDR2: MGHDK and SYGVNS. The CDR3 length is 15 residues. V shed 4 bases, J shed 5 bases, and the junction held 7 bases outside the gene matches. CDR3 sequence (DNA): TGTGCCAGCAGTGTTGGAGCGGGGGGGCTCGAGACCCAGTACTTC. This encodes CASSVGAGGLETQYF.

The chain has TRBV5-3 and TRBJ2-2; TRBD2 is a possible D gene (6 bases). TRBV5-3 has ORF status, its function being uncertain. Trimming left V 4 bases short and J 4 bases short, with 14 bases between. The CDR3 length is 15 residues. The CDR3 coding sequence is TGTGCCAGAAGCCGGGACCTGCGGGGCACCGGGGAGCTGTTTTTT. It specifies CARSRDLRGTGELFF.

In DNA, the CDR3 is TGTGCCAGCAGCTCGGGACTAGCCATGGTCGGGGCCGGGGAGCTGTTTTTT. This gives the protein CASSSGLAMVGAGELFF. The chain joins TRBV11-2 to TRBJ2-2; TRBD2 matches 9 bases. V dropped 4 bases and J dropped 6; count of bases not matched to a gene: 12. The CDR3 is 17 amino acids. The germline V gene encodes CDR1 SGHAT and CDR2 FQNNGV.

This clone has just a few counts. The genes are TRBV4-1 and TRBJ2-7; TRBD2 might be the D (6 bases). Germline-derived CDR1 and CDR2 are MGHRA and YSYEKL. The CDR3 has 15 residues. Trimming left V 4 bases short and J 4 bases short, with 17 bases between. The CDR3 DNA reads TGCGCCAGCAGCCCGCAACTCGGCGGGGTTTACGAGCAGTACTTC. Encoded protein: CASSPQLGGVYEQYF.

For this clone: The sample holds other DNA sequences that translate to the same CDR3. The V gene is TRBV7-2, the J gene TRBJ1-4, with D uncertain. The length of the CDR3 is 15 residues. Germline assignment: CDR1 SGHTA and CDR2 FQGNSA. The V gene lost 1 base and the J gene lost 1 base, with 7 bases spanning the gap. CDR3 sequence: CASSLVRGTNEKLFF. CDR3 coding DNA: TGTGCCAGCAGCTTAGTCCGGGGAACTAATGAAAAACTGTTTTTT.

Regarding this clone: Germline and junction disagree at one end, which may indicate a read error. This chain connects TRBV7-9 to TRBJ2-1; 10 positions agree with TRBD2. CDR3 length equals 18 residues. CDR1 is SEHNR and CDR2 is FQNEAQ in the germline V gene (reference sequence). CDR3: CSSSLIPSGGGTYNEQFF. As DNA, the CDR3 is TGTTCCAGCAGCTTAATCCCTAGCGGGGGTGGCACCTACAATGAGCAGTTCTTC.

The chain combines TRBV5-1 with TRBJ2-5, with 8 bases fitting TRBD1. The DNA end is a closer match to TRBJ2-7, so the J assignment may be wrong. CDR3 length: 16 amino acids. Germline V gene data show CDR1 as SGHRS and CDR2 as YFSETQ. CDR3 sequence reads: CASSLGTGIFSYEQYF. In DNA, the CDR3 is TGCGCCAGCAGCTTGGGGACAGGGATCTTCTCCTACGAGCAGTACTTC.

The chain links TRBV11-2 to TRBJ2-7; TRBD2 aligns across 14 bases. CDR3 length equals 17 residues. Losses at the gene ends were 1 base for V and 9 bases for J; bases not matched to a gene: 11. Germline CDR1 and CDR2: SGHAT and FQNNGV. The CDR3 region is CASSLAPDGLAGGRQYF. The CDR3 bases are TGTGCCAGCAGCTTAGCCCCAGATGGACTAGCGGGGGGCCGGCAGTACTTC.

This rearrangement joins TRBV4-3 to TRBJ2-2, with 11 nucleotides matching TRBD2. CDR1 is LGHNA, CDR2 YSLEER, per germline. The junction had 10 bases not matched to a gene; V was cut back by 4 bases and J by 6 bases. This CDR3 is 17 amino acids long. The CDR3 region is CASSPGHSGGASGELFF. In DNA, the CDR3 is TGCGCCAGCAGCCCAGGGCATAGCGGGGGGGCTTCCGGGGAGCTGTTTTTT.

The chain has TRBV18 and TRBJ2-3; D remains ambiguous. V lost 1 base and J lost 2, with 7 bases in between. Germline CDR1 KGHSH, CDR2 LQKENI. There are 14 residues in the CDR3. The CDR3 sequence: CASSPQENTDTQYF. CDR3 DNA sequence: TGTGCCAGCTCACCACAGGAGAACACAGATACGCAGTATTTT.

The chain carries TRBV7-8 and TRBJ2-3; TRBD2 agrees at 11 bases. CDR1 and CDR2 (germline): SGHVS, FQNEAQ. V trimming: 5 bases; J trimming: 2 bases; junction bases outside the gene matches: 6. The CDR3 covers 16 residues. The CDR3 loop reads CASSPASGGITDTQYF. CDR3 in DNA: TGTGCCAGCAGCCCAGCTAGCGGGGGGATCACAGATACGCAGTATTTT.

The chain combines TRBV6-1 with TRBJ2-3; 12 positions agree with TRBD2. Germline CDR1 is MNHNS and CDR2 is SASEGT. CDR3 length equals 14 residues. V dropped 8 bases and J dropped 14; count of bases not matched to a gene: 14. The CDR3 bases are TGTGCCAGCTCGAAGCCCGCTAGCGGGGGGGCTGGGTATTTT. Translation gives CASSKPASGGAGYF.

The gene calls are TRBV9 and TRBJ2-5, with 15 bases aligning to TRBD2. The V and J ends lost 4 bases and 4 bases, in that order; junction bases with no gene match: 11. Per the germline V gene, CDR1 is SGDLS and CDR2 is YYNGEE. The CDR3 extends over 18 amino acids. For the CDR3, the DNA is TGTGCCAGCAGCCCCGGGACTAGCGGGGGGTCAGGGGGAGAGACCCAGTACTTC. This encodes CASSPGTSGGSGGETQYF.